This T cell receptor beta chain was sequenced in a study of T cells in localized non-small cell lung cancer. Study results and limitations: There were a median roughly 54 of the top 100 tumor clones appearing in adjacent lung. Prolonged overall survival went with higher T cell density in the blood. Analysis by sequencing included only one tumor region, so heterogeneity remains possible. Peak T cell clonality was found in uninvolved adjacent lung, exceeding tumor.

This clone was counted between two and nine times. Its antigen is undetermined. Produced via immunoSEQ multiplex PCR; TCRdb's table is partial and in-frame only. The repertoire holds around 40,000 clones, 65% to 90% seen once, with almost 8% in the top ten. V lost 6 bases, J lost 4 bases, and 2 bases stayed unmatched. The CDR3 loop spans 13 amino acids. Germline V lookup: CDR1 MNHEY, CDR2 SVGAGI. V usage is TRBV6-5 and J usage is TRBJ1-5; 8 bases fit TRBD1. Source: PBMCs, taken before any cancer treatment. The sequence derives from a man aged 35-69 years with stage II lung adenocarcinoma. Here the CDR3 DNA reads TGTGCCAGCAGGGACAGGGTAAATCAGCCCCAGCATTTT. Protein sequence: CASRDRVNQPQHF.